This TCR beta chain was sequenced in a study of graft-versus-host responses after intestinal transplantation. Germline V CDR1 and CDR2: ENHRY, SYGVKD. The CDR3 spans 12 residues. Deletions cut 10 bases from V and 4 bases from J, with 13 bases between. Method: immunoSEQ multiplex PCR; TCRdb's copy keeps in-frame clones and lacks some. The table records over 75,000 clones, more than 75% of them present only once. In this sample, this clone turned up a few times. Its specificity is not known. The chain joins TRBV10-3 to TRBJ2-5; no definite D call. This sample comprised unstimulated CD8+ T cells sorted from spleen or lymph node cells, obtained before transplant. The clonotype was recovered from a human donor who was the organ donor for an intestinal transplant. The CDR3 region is CATHNWGETQYF. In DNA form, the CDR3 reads TGTGCCACACATAACTGGGGAGAGACCCAGTACTTC.